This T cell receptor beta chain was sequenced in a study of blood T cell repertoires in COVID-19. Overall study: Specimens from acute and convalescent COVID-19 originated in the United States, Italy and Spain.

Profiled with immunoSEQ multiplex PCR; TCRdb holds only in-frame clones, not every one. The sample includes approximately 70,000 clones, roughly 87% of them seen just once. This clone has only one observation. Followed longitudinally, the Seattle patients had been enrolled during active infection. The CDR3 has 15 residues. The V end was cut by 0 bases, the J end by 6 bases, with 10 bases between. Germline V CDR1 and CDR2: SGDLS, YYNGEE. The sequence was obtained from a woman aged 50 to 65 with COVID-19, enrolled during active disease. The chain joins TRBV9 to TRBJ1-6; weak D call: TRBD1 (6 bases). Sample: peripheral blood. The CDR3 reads CASSVEGRGNSPLHF. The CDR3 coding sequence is TGTGCCAGCAGCGTAGAGGGCAGGGGTAATTCACCCCTCCACTTT.